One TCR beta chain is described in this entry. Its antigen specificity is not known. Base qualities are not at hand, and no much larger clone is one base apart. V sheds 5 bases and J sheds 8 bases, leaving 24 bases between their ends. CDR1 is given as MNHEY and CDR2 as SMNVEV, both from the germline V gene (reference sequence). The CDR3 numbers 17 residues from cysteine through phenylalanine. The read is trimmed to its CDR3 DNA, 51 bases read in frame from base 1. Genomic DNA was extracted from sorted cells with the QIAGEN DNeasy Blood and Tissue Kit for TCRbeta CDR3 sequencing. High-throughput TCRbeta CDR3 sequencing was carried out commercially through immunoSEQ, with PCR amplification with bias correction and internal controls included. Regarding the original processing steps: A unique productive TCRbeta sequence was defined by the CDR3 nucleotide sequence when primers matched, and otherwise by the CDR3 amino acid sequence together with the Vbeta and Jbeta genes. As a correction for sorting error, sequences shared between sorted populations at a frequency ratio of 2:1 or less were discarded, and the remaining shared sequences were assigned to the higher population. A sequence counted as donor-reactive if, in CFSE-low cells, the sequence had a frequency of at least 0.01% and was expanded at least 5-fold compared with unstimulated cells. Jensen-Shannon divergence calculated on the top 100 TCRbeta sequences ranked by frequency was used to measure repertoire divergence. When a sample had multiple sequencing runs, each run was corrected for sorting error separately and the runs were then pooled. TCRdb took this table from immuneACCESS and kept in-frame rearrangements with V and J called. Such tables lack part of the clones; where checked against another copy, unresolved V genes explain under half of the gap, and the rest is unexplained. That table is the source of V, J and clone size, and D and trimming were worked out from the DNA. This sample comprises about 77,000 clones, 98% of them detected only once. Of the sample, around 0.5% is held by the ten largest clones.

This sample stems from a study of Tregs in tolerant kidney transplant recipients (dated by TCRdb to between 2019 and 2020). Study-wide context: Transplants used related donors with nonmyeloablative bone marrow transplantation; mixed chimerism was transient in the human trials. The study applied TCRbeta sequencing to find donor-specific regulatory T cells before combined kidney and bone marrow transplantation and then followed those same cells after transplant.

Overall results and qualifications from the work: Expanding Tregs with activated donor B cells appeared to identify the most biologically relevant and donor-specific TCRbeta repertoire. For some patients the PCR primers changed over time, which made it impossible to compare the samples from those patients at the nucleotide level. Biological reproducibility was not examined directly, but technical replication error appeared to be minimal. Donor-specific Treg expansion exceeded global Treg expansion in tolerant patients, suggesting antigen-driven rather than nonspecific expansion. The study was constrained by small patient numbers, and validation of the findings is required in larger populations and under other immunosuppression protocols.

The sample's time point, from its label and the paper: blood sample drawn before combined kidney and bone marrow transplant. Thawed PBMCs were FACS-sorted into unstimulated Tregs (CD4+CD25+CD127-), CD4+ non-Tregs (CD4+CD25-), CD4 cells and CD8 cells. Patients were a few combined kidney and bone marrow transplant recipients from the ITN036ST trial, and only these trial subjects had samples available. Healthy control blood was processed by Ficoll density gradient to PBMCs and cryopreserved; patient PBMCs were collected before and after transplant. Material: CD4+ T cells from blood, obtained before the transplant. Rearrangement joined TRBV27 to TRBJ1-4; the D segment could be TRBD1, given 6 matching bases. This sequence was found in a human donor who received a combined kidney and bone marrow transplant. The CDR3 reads CASSPWGPGGGSEKLFF. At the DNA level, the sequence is TGTGCCAGCAGTCCCTGGGGACCCGGCGGGGGCAGCGAAAAACTGTTTTTT.